This paragraph covers one TCR beta chain sequence. Its antigen is as yet unknown. TCRdb redid the calling of the reads with MiXCR, one entry per CDR3 protein. The sample includes about 270,000 distinct CDR3 sequences, under 25% of them seen just once. The data belong to a study of T cell repertoires in cytomegalovirus infection. The study, taken as a whole, reports: Based on cumulative public TCR beta family frequency, carriers of CMV plus the relevant HLA were identified.

This sample comprised cultured PBMCs, obtained from culture after CMV antigen stimulation. The receptor was derived from a human donor in good health (CMV status not recorded). Some clones in this sample may be carry-over from other donors' samples.

The CDR3 is CASSYFTSGRATDTQYF. CDR3 nucleotides: TGTGCCAGCAGTTACTTCACTAGCGGGAGGGCAACCGATACGCAGTATTTT. The chain uses TRBV6-8 and TRBJ2-3; 13 nucleotides agree with TRBD2. The length of the CDR3 is 17 residues. Trimming cost V 1 base and J 6 bases; bases outside gene matches: 7. Germline V lookup: CDR1 MNHGY, CDR2 SAAAGT.